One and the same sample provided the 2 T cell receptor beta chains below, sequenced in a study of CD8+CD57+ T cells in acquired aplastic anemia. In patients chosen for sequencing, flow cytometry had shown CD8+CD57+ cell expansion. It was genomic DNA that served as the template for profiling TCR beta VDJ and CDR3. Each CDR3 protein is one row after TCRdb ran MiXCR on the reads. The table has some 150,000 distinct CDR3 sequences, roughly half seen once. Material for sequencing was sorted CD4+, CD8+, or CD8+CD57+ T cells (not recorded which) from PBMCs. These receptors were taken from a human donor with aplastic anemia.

In nucleotides, the CDR3 is TGTGCCAGCAGCGCCTACAGGGCCTACGAGCAGTACTTC. The encoded protein is CASSAYRAYEQYF. The chain is built from TRBV7-6 and TRBJ2-7, with a tentative D call TRBD1 (6 bases). Trimming took off 5 bases at V and 2 bases at J, with 10 bases between the two ends. The germline gives CDR1 SGHVS, CDR2 FNYEAQ. CDR3 length equals 13 residues. The complete variable domain, with remaining parts taken from reference TRBV7-6 and TRBJ2-7, reads GAGVSQSPRYKVTKRGQDVALRCDPISGHVSLYWYRQALGQGPEFLTYFNYEAQQDKSGLPNDRFSAERPEGSISTLTIQRTEQRDSAMYRCASSAYRAYEQYFGPGTRLTVT.

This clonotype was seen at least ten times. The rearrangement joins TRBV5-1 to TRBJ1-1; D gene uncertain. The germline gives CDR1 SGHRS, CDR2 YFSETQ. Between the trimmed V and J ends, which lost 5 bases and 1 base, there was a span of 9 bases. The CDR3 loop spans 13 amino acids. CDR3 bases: TGCGCCAGCAGTCCAGGTGGGAACACTGAAGCTTTCTTT. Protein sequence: CASSPGGNTEAFF.